Below, 11 T cell receptor beta chains from the same sample are listed, as sequenced in a study of Ad26.COV2.S vaccination and SARS-CoV-2 variants. Clones were sequenced by immunoSEQ multiplex PCR, and TCRdb holds only the in-frame ones, with some missing. The table shows 250,000 or so clones, with around 88% occurring only once. Treatment defined: 15 to 20 received Ad26.COV2.S at low or high dose, single or two shots; several received placebo; per-sample allocation not given. Collection of the samples took place on day 63 after the first injection of vaccine or placebo. This sample comprised peripheral blood, obtained in a trial of Ad26.COV2.S vaccine versus placebo. These receptors were taken from a person aged 18-65 years who received the Ad26.COV2.S COVID-19 vaccine or a placebo.

The count of this clone is one. The chain uses TRBV20-1 and TRBJ2-1, with a tentative D call TRBD1 (6 bases). Germline V gives CDR1 DFQATT, CDR2 SNEGSKA (reference sequence). The CDR3 contains 11 residues. V was trimmed by 5 bases and J by 8 bases, leaving 10 bases between them. In nucleotides, the CDR3 is TGCAGTGCTTACAGGGACCATGAGCAGTTCTTC. This sequence encodes CSAYRDHEQFF.

J is TRBJ2-2 and V is TRBV5-8, with 8 bases identical to TRBD1. Germline CDR1 reads SGHTS; CDR2 reads YDEGEE. Trimming cost V 4 bases and J 3 bases; bases outside gene matches: 5. The CDR3 has 15 residues. CDR3: CASSPQGAYTGELFF. For the CDR3, the DNA is TGTGCCAGCAGCCCGCAGGGGGCATACACCGGGGAGCTGTTTTTT. Supplemented by reference TRBV5-8 and TRBJ2-2, the full variable domain reads EAGVTQSPTHLIKTRGQQATLRCSPISGHTSVYWYQQALGLGLQFLLWYDEGEERNRGNFPPRFSGRQFPNYSSELNVNALELEDSALYLCASSPQGAYTGELFFGEGSRLTVL.

The V and J genes are TRBV9 and TRBJ2-7; 12 positions agree with TRBD2. The germline gives CDR1 SGDLS, CDR2 YYNGEE. The V and J ends lost 1 base and 7 bases, in that order; junction bases with no gene match: 3. The CDR3 extends over 14 amino acids. CDR3 region: CASSVTSGGREQYF. The DNA for the CDR3 is TGTGCCAGCAGCGTAACTAGCGGGGGGCGTGAGCAGTACTTC.

The chain joins TRBV4-2 to TRBJ2-1, with D perhaps matching TRBD2 (6 bases). Germline lookup yields CDR1 LGHNA and CDR2 YNFKEQ. V lost 2 bases and J 0 bases, leaving 14 bases between the germline ends. The CDR3 consists of 17 residues. CDR3 nucleotide sequence: TGTGCCAGCAGCCAACTGCTCACTAGCAGCTCCTACAATGAGCAGTTCTTC. It translates to CASSQLLTSSSYNEQFF.

This chain links TRBV4-3 with TRBJ1-4; D is undetermined. The CDR3 is 15 residues long. Trimming removed 1 base at V and 0 bases at J, with 6 bases between. Germline CDR1 LGHNA, CDR2 YSLEER. The CDR3 DNA reads as TGCGCCAGCAGCCAAGGGCCCTCAACTAATGAAAAACTGTTTTTT. This sequence encodes CASSQGPSTNEKLFF.

This chain joins TRBV27 and TRBJ2-5, with 10 bases fitting TRBD1. Trimming cost V 5 bases and J 2 bases; bases outside gene matches: 11. The germline gives CDR1 MNHEY, CDR2 SMNVEV (reference sequence). This CDR3 is built from 17 residues. CDR3: CASSTRQGASAQETQYF. In DNA, the CDR3 is TGTGCCAGCAGTACCAGACAGGGGGCGAGTGCGCAAGAGACCCAGTACTTC.

V usage is TRBV6-1 and J usage is TRBJ1-4, with D unclear. The CDR3 extends over 16 amino acids. Germline V gene sequence: CDR1 MNHNS, CDR2 SASEGT. The ends were cut back, 0 bases at V and 0 bases at J, with 8 bases in the middle. DNA for the CDR3: TGTGCCAGCAGTGAAGCGAGGAGGTCAACTAATGAAAAACTGTTTTTT. It yields the protein CASSEARRSTNEKLFF.

The chain uses TRBV5-1 and TRBJ2-1, with D perhaps being TRBD1 or TRBD2 (7 bases each). Trimming removed 1 base from V and 5 bases from J, with 16 bases in between. Germline V lookup: CDR1 SGHRS, CDR2 YFSETQ. The CDR3 extends over 16 amino acids. The CDR3 nucleotides read TGCGCCAGCAGCTTGCTCCCAGGGGGGGTTGACAATGAGCAGTTCTTC. It codes for CASSLLPGGVDNEQFF.

The chain employs TRBV6-2 or TRBV6-3 and TRBJ2-6, with D possibly matching TRBD2 (5 bases). This CDR3 spans 15 amino acids. The germline V gene encodes CDR1 MNHEY and CDR2 SVGEGT. V was cut by 2 bases and J by 0 bases, with 5 bases left in between. Written as DNA, the CDR3 is TGTGCCAGCAGTTACGAGGGCTCTGGGGCCAACGTCCTGACTTTC. Translation: CASSYEGSGANVLTF.

The chain has TRBV6-6 and TRBJ2-7; D possibly corresponds to TRBD1 (7 bases). Germline V gene sequence: CDR1 MNHNY, CDR2 SVGAGI (reference sequence). The CDR3 totals 18 residues. The V end lost 5 bases, the J end lost 4 bases, and 27 bases lay between the germline ends. CDR3 nucleotide sequence: TGTGCCAGCAGTCGGACAGGTTCGGGAGTAGGTATCCGGTACGAGCAGTACTTC. Amino acid sequence: CASSRTGSGVGIRYEQYF.

The V gene is TRBV7-3, the J gene TRBJ1-1; 8 positions agree with TRBD1. There are 13 residues in the CDR3. Germline CDR1 SGHTA, CDR2 FQGTGA. J lost 11 bases, V lost 5 bases, and 10 bases had no gene match. The CDR3 nucleotides are TGTGCCAGCAGCCCACAGGGGGGACAGAGGGCTTTCTTT. The encoded protein is CASSPQGGQRAFF.